The T cell receptor beta chain under discussion was sequenced for a study of technical replicates of blood from a handful of donors. Sequencing used immunoSEQ multiplex PCR; TCRdb keeps in-frame clones, though not all of them. The profile shows approximately 82,000 clones, around 92% of them singletons. The length of the CDR3 is 14 residues. V was pared by 4 bases and J by 3 bases, with 4 bases of the junction left unmatched. Per the germline V gene, CDR1 is SGHNT and CDR2 is YYREEE (reference sequence). The chain has TRBV5-4 and TRBJ1-1; TRBD1 agrees at 9 bases. This clonotype was sampled from a human donor in good health. Some clones in this sample may be carry-over from other donors' samples. Sequenced sample: T cells isolated from PBMCs. Written as DNA, the CDR3 is TGTGCCAGCAGCGCGGGACAGGGATACACTGAAGCTTTCTTT. Translated, it gives CASSAGQGYTEAFF.